The clone carrying this T cell receptor beta chain was recorded many times. The antigen remains unidentified. Researchers prepared the TCRbeta library using unique molecular identifiers, the study reports. TCRdb re-called the PCR reads through MiXCR, storing one row per CDR3 protein. The sample includes 350,000 to 500,000 distinct CDR3 sequences, around two fifths of them seen just once. This entry belongs to a study of T-cell reconstitution after alpha-beta-depleted transplantation in children. Findings and limits, study-wide: High day-60 TCRbeta diversity in some patients came from surviving recipient T cells and thymic progenitors. Diversity and T-cell counts at one year after transplant derived mostly from new T cells.

This specimen was PBMCs, taken before TCRalphabeta/CD19-depleted stem cell transplant. This clonotype was sampled from a girl aged 2 to 10 with aplastic anemia, due to receive a stem cell transplant.

For the CDR3, the DNA is TGTGCCAGCAGCTTAGCCACGGGAGATTACGAGCAGTACTTC. Translating it yields CASSLATGDYEQYF. The chain uses TRBV13 and TRBJ2-7; possibly TRBD2 for D (6 bases). Looked up from germline, CDR1 is PRHDT and CDR2 is FYEKMQ (reference sequence). This CDR3 comprises 14 residues. Trimming stripped 1 base from V and 4 bases from J, with 11 bases between.